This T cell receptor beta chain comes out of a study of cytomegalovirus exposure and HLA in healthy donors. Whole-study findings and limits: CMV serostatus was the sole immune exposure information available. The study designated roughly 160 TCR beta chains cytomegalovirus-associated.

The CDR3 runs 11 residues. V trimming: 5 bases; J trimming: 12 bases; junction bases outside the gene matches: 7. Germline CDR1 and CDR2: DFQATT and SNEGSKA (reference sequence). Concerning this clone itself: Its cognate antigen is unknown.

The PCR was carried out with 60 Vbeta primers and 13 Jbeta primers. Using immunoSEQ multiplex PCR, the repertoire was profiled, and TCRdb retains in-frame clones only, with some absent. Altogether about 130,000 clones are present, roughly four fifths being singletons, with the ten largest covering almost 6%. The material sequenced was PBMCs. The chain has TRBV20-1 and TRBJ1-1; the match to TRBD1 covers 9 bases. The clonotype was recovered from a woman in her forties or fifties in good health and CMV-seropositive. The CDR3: CSAETGGATFF. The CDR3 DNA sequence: TGCAGTGCTGAAACAGGGGGCGCAACTTTCTTT.